This T cell receptor beta chain was recovered during a study of T cells after yellow fever vaccination. General observations from the study: Shared CD4/CD8 clonotypes were a small share, likely from convergent recombination. A large majority of primary-vaccination clones showed up again after the booster (just under 97% CD4, almost 90% CD8).

Researchers made TCR cDNA using 5'RACE template switching, and this step added a universal primer site and UMIs. MiXCR, run by TCRdb on the 5' RACE reads, gives a single entry per CDR3 protein. The table lists around 260,000 distinct CDR3 sequences, about 5% of them singletons, with roughly 3.5% in the top ten. This clonotype was seen at least ten times. Its antigen is undetermined. Between the trimmed V and J ends, which lost 6 bases and 3 bases, there was a span of 3 bases. The germline CDR1 and CDR2 sequences are LGHDT and YNNKEL (reference sequence). CDR3 size: 11 residues. The J gene is TRBJ2-1, the V gene TRBV3-1, with no clear D. This TCR was sampled from a man younger than 30 who received the YFV17D yellow fever vaccine. The sample in question was CD4+ T cells sorted from PBMCs, obtained on the day of the yellow fever booster vaccination. CDR3 in DNA: TGTGCCAGCAGACTCTACAATGAGCAGTTCTTC. Translating gives CASRLYNEQFF.